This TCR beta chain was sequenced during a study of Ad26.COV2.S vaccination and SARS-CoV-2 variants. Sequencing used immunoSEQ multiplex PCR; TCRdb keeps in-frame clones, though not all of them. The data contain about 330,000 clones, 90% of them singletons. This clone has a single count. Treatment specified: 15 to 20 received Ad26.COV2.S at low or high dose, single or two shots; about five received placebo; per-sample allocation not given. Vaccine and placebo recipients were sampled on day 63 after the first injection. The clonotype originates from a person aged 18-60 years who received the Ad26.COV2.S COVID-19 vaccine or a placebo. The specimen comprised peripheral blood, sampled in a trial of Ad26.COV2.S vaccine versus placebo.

The CDR3 sequence: CASSLIGAFNEKLFF. For the CDR3, the DNA is TGCGCCAGCAGCTTGATTGGGGCCTTCAATGAAAAACTGTTTTTT. This chain connects TRBV5-1 to TRBJ1-4, with D possibly TRBD1 on 5 matching bases. Between the trimmed V and J ends, which lost 1 base and 5 bases, there was a span of 12 bases. CDR1 is SGHRS and CDR2 is YFSETQ in the germline V gene. This CDR3 is built from 15 residues.